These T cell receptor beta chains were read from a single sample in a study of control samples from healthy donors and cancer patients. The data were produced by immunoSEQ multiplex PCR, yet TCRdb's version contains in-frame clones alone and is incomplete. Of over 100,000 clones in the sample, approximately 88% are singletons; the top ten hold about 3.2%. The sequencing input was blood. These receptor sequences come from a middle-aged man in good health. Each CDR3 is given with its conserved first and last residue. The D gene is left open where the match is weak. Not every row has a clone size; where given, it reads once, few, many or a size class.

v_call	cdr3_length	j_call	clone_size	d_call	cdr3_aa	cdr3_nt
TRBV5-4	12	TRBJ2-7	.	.	CASSLQPYEQYF	TGTGCCAGCAGCCTGCAGCCCTACGAGCAGTACTTC
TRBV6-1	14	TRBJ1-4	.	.	CASSEPGLWEKLFF	TGTGCCAGCAGTGAGCCAGGGTTATGGGAAAAACTGTTTTTT
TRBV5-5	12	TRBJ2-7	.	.	CASSLDSREQYF	TGTGCCAGCAGCTTGGATAGTAGGGAGCAGTACTTC
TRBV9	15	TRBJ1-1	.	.	CASSSGQTMNTEAFF	TGTGCCAGCAGCTCCGGACAGACCATGAACACTGAAGCTTTCTTT
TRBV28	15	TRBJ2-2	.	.	CASSSPGKPTGELFF	TGTGCCAGCAGTTCCCCAGGGAAACCGACCGGGGAGCTGTTTTTT
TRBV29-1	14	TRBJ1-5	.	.	CSVVEQVGNQPQHF	TGCAGCGTTGTAGAGCAAGTAGGCAATCAGCCCCAGCATTTT
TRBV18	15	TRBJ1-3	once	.	CASSPREGGGNTIYF	TGTGCCAGCTCACCACGCGAGGGAGGAGGAAACACCATATATTTT
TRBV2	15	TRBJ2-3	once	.	CASRADRTSTDTQYF	TGTGCCAGCAGGGCGGATAGGACTAGCACAGATACGCAGTATTTT
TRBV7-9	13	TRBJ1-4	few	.	CASSRKEGEKLFF	TGTGCCAGCAGCCGAAAGGAGGGAGAAAAACTGTTTTTT
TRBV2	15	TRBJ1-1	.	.	CASSDVGREGTEAFF	TGTGCCAGCAGTGATGTGGGCAGGGAGGGCACTGAAGCTTTCTTT
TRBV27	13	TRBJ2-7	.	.	CASSRARAYEQYF	TGTGCCAGCAGTCGAGCCCGGGCCTACGAGCAGTACTTC
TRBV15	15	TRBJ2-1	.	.	CATSRDRKGDYEQFF	TGTGCCACCAGCAGAGATAGGAAAGGGGATTATGAGCAGTTCTTC
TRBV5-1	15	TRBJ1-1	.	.	CASSLDGAVSTEAFF	TGCGCCAGCAGCTTGGATGGGGCGGTGAGCACTGAAGCTTTCTTT
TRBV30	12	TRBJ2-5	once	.	CAWSVGGETQYF	TGTGCCTGGAGTGTCGGCGGAGAGACCCAGTACTTC